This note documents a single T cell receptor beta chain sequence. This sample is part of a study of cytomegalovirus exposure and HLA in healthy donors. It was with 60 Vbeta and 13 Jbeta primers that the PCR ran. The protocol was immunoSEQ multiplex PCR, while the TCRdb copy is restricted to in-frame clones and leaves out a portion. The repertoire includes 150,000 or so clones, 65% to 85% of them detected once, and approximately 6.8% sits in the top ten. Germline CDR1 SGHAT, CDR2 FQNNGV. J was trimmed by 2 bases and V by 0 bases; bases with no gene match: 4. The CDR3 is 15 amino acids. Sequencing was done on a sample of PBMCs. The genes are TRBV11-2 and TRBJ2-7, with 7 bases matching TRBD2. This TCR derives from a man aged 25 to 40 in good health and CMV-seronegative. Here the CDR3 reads CASSLEAGLTYEQYF. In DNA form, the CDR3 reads TGTGCCAGCAGCTTAGAAGCGGGACTAACCTACGAGCAGTACTTC.